This T cell receptor beta chain comes out of a study of T cells in Graves' hyperthyroidism and ophthalmopathy (dated by TCRdb to between 2017 and 2020). For the wider study: Peripheral blood samples were taken at the time of initial diagnosis, prior to any treatment. TCR Vbeta CDR3 sequencing of 130 to 150 peripheral blood samples (under 45 ophthalmopathy, roughly 74 hyperthyroidism and some 17 progressor patients) is reported in the paper. The study also compared thyroid tissue and blood T-cell repertoires from 6 or 7 Graves' hyperthyroidism patients. After blood sampling, hyperthyroidism patients were treated with methimazole at a starting dose of 30 mg daily, and ophthalmopathy patients were treated with high-dose intravenous methylprednisolone. Whether ophthalmopathy could be predicted prospectively was tested in an independent validation cohort made up of approximately 19 hyperthyroidism patients plus 17 patients who later progressed to ophthalmopathy. TCR V-J signatures able to tell the groups apart were searched for in a discovery cohort of more than 90 patients, of whom roughly 42 had Graves' ophthalmopathy and around 58 had stable Graves' hyperthyroidism. For training and testing, the 100 or so patients in the discovery cohort were randomly divided in a 7:3 ratio. What the authors observed across the whole study: Sample size was not statistically predetermined, and investigators were not blinded to group allocation. A model built on a 13 V-J signature distinguished ophthalmopathy from stable hyperthyroidism, reaching around 88% sensitivity and under 84% specificity in cross-validation and 80%/75% in testing. In validation, progression to ophthalmopathy was predicted by the model with nearly 71% sensitivity and just over 72% specificity, a median of roughly 6 months before onset. Most expanded thyroid clonotypes (frequency above 0.001) were also detected in blood, suggesting blood repertoires may reflect thyroid immune responses.

There are 14 amino acids in the CDR3, from cysteine to phenylalanine inclusive. The read is trimmed to its CDR3 DNA, 42 bases read in frame from base 1. The germline V end is reduced by 4 bases and the J end by 8 bases; junction bases left unmatched: 11. Based on the germline V gene, the CDR1 and CDR2 sequences are SGHRS and YFSETQ. Ophthalmopathy patients had moderately to severely active disease, Clinical Activity Score of at least 3, NOSPECS grade of at least 4, and duration under 3 months. Patients with uncontrolled infections, other autoimmune diseases, pregnancy or lactation were excluded. Diagnoses relied on clinical symptoms, serum thyroxine and TRAb, thyroid ultrasound and orbital computed tomography. Ficoll-Paque density gradient centrifugation was used to isolate PBMCs from under 11 ml of fresh peripheral blood. Total RNA was extracted using Trizol reagent, and RNA quality was assessed on an Agilent 2100 Bioanalyzer.

The TCR beta CDR3 regions were amplified from RNA transcripts. A first-round RT-PCR of the TCR CDR3 used the HTBI primer set with the Qiagen OneStep RT-PCR kit. The libraries were constructed in a second round of multiplex PCR and then size-selected and purified. The libraries were sequenced on an Illumina HiSeq2000 using paired-end 100 bp reads. As for the authors' bioinformatics: SOAPnuke was used to process the raw data, removing reads that contained adapters or uncalled bases, had a mean Phred below 15, or lacked an exact match to the constant primer or identifier. COPE v1.2.5 was used to merge the high-quality paired reads, and each unique nucleotide sequence was defined as a clonotype. Clonotypes were aligned to IMGT TRBV, TRBD and TRBJ reference segments using MiTCR v1.1. The analysis included only V-J combinations with a frequency above 0.0001, which together covered about 99% of the repertoires. The TCS score was defined as the ratio of F50 (clonal expansion) to E x V (chaos), calculated using BLOSUM62-based TCRdist between CDR3 peptides within each V-J. Welch's t-statistics and random forest reduced fewer than 600 V-J features to about 13, which were used in a naive Bayes classifier (R e1071). TCRdb trimmed the raw reads at Q25, called clones with MiXCR and kept productive beta chains. A single entry per CDR3 protein holds the most common genes and DNA from its merged rows. TCRdb's processing, not the authors', yielded these V and J calls. A total of about 500,000 distinct CDR3 sequences appear in this sample, 15% to 20% of them only once. The ten biggest clones cover less than 30% of the sample.

This clonotype was counted at least ten times. Its antigen has not been determined. Base qualities are not at hand, and no much larger clone is one base apart. Sequencing was done on a sample of blood. Recombination linked TRBV5-1 to TRBJ1-2; the junction holds 7 bases that match TRBD1. The sequence derives from a woman aged 25 to 39 with Graves' ophthalmopathy. The nucleotides are TGCGCCAGCAGCCTGAGACAGGGTCCGGACGGCTACACCTTC. Its amino acids are CASSLRQGPDGYTF.